This is a list of T cell receptor beta chains from one sample in a study of blood T cell repertoires in COVID-19. Measured with immunoSEQ multiplex PCR; TCRdb has only the in-frame clones, and not every one. The sample has about 62,000 clones; about 66% are singletons. Specimen: PBMCs or T cells enriched from blood (not recorded which). These receptors were obtained from a woman aged 55 to 70 who had been exposed to COVID-19. Both conserved end residues are part of each CDR3. A D gene is named only where the DNA matches it firmly. Clone size is given for some rows only: seen once, a few or many times, or a class if the clone is expanded.

cdr3_length: 15
v_call: TRBV7-9
d_call: -
clone_size: -
j_call: TRBJ2-1
cdr3_aa: CASSPGSPVYDEQFF
cdr3_nt: TGTGCCAGCAGCCCGGGATCCCCCGTCTACGACGAGCAGTTCTTC

cdr3_length: 16
v_call: TRBV11-2
d_call: -
clone_size: -
j_call: TRBJ2-6
cdr3_aa: CASSPPLRSGANVLTF
cdr3_nt: TGTGCCAGCAGTCCCCCACTCAGGTCCGGGGCCAACGTCCTGACTTTC

cdr3_length: 15
v_call: TRBV11-2
d_call: TRBD2
clone_size: -
j_call: TRBJ2-5
cdr3_aa: CASSLLSGSIGTQYF
cdr3_nt: TGTGCCAGCAGCTTACTAAGCGGGAGTATTGGGACCCAGTACTTC

cdr3_length: 15
v_call: TRBV11-1
d_call: TRBD1
clone_size: few
j_call: TRBJ1-6
cdr3_aa: CASSTRDRVESPLHF
cdr3_nt: TGTGCCAGCAGCACCCGGGACAGGGTAGAATCACCCCTCCACTTT

cdr3_length: 12
v_call: TRBV6-5
d_call: -
clone_size: few
j_call: TRBJ2-1
cdr3_aa: CASSHRGGEQFF
cdr3_nt: TGTGCCAGCAGCCACAGGGGGGGCGAGCAGTTCTTC

cdr3_length: 19
v_call: TRBV28
d_call: TRBD1
clone_size: once
j_call: TRBJ1-1
cdr3_aa: CASSFFTHRDRAFNTEAFF
cdr3_nt: TGTGCCAGCAGTTTTTTTACTCACCGGGACAGGGCCTTCAACACTGAAGCTTTCTTT

cdr3_length: 12
v_call: TRBV2
d_call: TRBD1
clone_size: once
j_call: TRBJ1-5
cdr3_aa: CASSGDRRDQHF
cdr3_nt: TGTGCCAGCAGCGGGGACAGGAGGGACCAGCATTTT

cdr3_length: 13
v_call: TRBV19
d_call: -
clone_size: -
j_call: TRBJ1-2
cdr3_aa: CATYGRGGHGYTF
cdr3_nt: TGTGCCACTTACGGGCGGGGAGGTCATGGCTACACCTTC

cdr3_length: 17
v_call: TRBV7-2
d_call: TRBD1
clone_size: -
j_call: TRBJ1-5
cdr3_aa: CASSSRRGTGLNQPQHF
cdr3_nt: TGTGCCAGCAGTAGCCGTAGGGGGACAGGGCTTAATCAGCCCCAGCATTTT

cdr3_length: 15
v_call: TRBV5-1
d_call: -
clone_size: -
j_call: TRBJ1-1
cdr3_aa: CASSLVPGLMAEAFF
cdr3_nt: TGCGCCAGCAGCTTGGTACCGGGGTTGATGGCTGAAGCTTTCTTT

cdr3_length: 14
v_call: TRBV30
d_call: TRBD2
clone_size: -
j_call: TRBJ2-1
cdr3_aa: CAWSSSGRAREQFF
cdr3_nt: TGTGCCTGGAGTTCTAGCGGGAGGGCCCGGGAGCAGTTCTTC

cdr3_length: 11
v_call: TRBV28
d_call: -
clone_size: -
j_call: TRBJ1-1
cdr3_aa: CASRIDGEAFF
cdr3_nt: TGTGCCAGCCGGATCGACGGGGAAGCTTTCTTT

cdr3_length: 16
v_call: TRBV30
d_call: TRBD2
clone_size: -
j_call: TRBJ2-5
cdr3_aa: CAWGTSGGDKGETQYF
cdr3_nt: TGTGCCTGGGGGACTAGCGGGGGAGATAAGGGAGAGACCCAGTACTTC

cdr3_length: 14
v_call: TRBV7-2
d_call: -
clone_size: -
j_call: TRBJ1-4
cdr3_aa: CASSLRGLHEKLFF
cdr3_nt: TGTGCCAGCAGCTTAAGGGGTTTACATGAAAAACTGTTTTTT

cdr3_length: 14
v_call: TRBV18
d_call: -
clone_size: -
j_call: TRBJ1-6
cdr3_aa: CASSPGNNNSPLHF
cdr3_nt: TGTGCCAGCTCACCCGGGAACAATAATTCACCCCTCCACTTT

cdr3_length: 12
v_call: TRBV2
d_call: TRBD1
clone_size: few
j_call: TRBJ2-7
cdr3_aa: CASGQGAGEQYF
cdr3_nt: TGTGCCAGCGGACAGGGGGCCGGCGAGCAGTACTTC

cdr3_length: 16
v_call: TRBV6-1
d_call: -
clone_size: -
j_call: TRBJ2-6
cdr3_aa: CASSATGSSGANVLTF
cdr3_nt: TGTGCCAGCAGTGCAACAGGGTCGTCTGGGGCCAACGTCCTGACTTTC

cdr3_length: 14
v_call: TRBV11-2
d_call: TRBD1
clone_size: many
j_call: TRBJ1-2
cdr3_aa: CASTPDRANYGYTF
cdr3_nt: TGTGCCAGCACCCCGGACAGGGCTAACTATGGCTACACCTTC

cdr3_length: 16
v_call: TRBV13
d_call: -
clone_size: once
j_call: TRBJ1-1
cdr3_aa: CASSLGWAGLNTEAFF
cdr3_nt: TGTGCCAGCAGCTTAGGTTGGGCGGGCTTGAACACTGAAGCTTTCTTT

cdr3_length: 15
v_call: TRBV15
d_call: TRBD2
clone_size: -
j_call: TRBJ2-7
cdr3_aa: CATSRERGGFFEQYF
cdr3_nt: TGTGCCACCAGCAGAGAACGGGGGGGCTTTTTCGAGCAGTACTTC

cdr3_length: 14
v_call: TRBV5-4
d_call: -
clone_size: -
j_call: TRBJ2-1
cdr3_aa: CASSIWDKYNEQFF
cdr3_nt: TGTGCCAGCAGCATCTGGGACAAATACAATGAGCAGTTCTTC

cdr3_length: 13
v_call: TRBV30
d_call: TRBD2
clone_size: -
j_call: TRBJ2-7
cdr3_aa: CAWRLAGVYEQYF
cdr3_nt: TGTGCCTGGAGACTAGCGGGAGTCTACGAGCAGTACTTC

cdr3_length: 14
v_call: TRBV28
d_call: -
clone_size: -
j_call: TRBJ1-2
cdr3_aa: CASSPARRGYGYTF
cdr3_nt: TGTGCCAGCAGTCCGGCCAGGCGGGGCTATGGCTACACCTTC

cdr3_length: 15
v_call: TRBV30
d_call: -
clone_size: -
j_call: TRBJ1-4
cdr3_aa: CAWREGSTSREKLFF
cdr3_nt: TGTGCCTGGAGGGAGGGTAGTACCAGCCGTGAAAAACTGTTTTTT

cdr3_length: 18
v_call: TRBV4-3
d_call: -
clone_size: -
j_call: TRBJ1-3
cdr3_aa: CASSQDLSRGSYGNTIYF
cdr3_nt: TGCGCCAGCAGCCAAGATCTCTCCAGGGGATCATATGGAAACACCATATATTTT

cdr3_length: 14
v_call: TRBV7-2
d_call: -
clone_size: -
j_call: TRBJ1-4
cdr3_aa: CASSYDSRNEKLFF
cdr3_nt: TGTGCCAGCAGCTACGACAGTAGGAATGAAAAACTGTTTTTT

cdr3_length: 14
v_call: TRBV9
d_call: -
clone_size: -
j_call: TRBJ1-1
cdr3_aa: CASNPDAGGREAFF
cdr3_nt: TGTGCCAGCAACCCCGACGCGGGGGGCCGTGAAGCTTTCTTT

cdr3_length: 13
v_call: TRBV9
d_call: TRBD1
clone_size: -
j_call: TRBJ1-1
cdr3_aa: CASSVRGQGKAFF
cdr3_nt: TGTGCCAGCAGCGTGCGGGGACAGGGTAAAGCTTTCTTT

cdr3_length: 14
v_call: TRBV28
d_call: -
clone_size: -
j_call: TRBJ1-2
cdr3_aa: CASGRDTRNYGYTF
cdr3_nt: TGTGCCAGCGGTAGGGACACCAGAAACTATGGCTACACCTTC

cdr3_length: 16
v_call: TRBV7-2
d_call: -
clone_size: -
j_call: TRBJ2-7
cdr3_aa: CASSLAPGGHTYEQYF
cdr3_nt: TGTGCCAGCAGCTTAGCACCGGGGGGCCATACGTACGAGCAGTACTTC

cdr3_length: 14
v_call: TRBV6-5
d_call: TRBD1
clone_size: -
j_call: TRBJ1-2
cdr3_aa: CASSRGTGVYGYTF
cdr3_nt: TGTGCCAGCAGCCGAGGGACAGGGGTCTATGGCTACACCTTC

cdr3_length: 14
v_call: TRBV7-9
d_call: TRBD1
clone_size: many
j_call: TRBJ2-2
cdr3_aa: CATKDRDRAGELFF
cdr3_nt: TGTGCCACCAAGGACAGGGACAGAGCCGGGGAGCTGTTTTTT

cdr3_length: 16
v_call: TRBV7-8
d_call: TRBD2
clone_size: -
j_call: TRBJ2-7
cdr3_aa: CASSLMGLAGSYEQYF
cdr3_nt: TGTGCCAGCAGCTTAATGGGACTAGCGGGTTCCTACGAGCAGTACTTC

cdr3_length: 12
v_call: TRBV5-5
d_call: -
clone_size: -
j_call: TRBJ2-7
cdr3_aa: CASSLAGGEQYF
cdr3_nt: TGTGCCAGCAGCTTGGCCGGCGGCGAGCAGTACTTC

cdr3_length: 14
v_call: TRBV6-2/TRBV6-3
d_call: -
clone_size: -
j_call: TRBJ2-1
cdr3_aa: CASSYQQAANEQFF
cdr3_nt: TGTGCCAGCAGTTATCAGCAGGCCGCTAATGAGCAGTTCTTC

cdr3_length: 14
v_call: TRBV18
d_call: -
clone_size: few
j_call: TRBJ1-2
cdr3_aa: CASSPDPPLYGYTF
cdr3_nt: TGTGCCAGCTCACCAGATCCACCACTATATGGCTACACCTTC

cdr3_length: 15
v_call: TRBV28
d_call: -
clone_size: few
j_call: TRBJ2-5
cdr3_aa: CASSFFVAGQETQYF
cdr3_nt: TGTGCCAGCAGTTTTTTCGTGGCAGGGCAAGAGACCCAGTACTTC

cdr3_length: 13
v_call: TRBV2
d_call: -
clone_size: -
j_call: TRBJ1-1
cdr3_aa: CASSGVGGAGAFF
cdr3_nt: TGTGCCAGCAGCGGAGTTGGAGGGGCTGGGGCTTTCTTT

cdr3_length: 16
v_call: TRBV24-1
d_call: -
clone_size: -
j_call: TRBJ2-1
cdr3_aa: CATSDPKAEANNEQFF
cdr3_nt: TGTGCCACCAGTGATCCTAAGGCAGAGGCCAACAATGAGCAGTTCTTC

cdr3_length: 16
v_call: TRBV11-3
d_call: TRBD2
clone_size: -
j_call: TRBJ2-5
cdr3_aa: CASSLASGGAKETQYF
cdr3_nt: TGTGCCAGCAGCTTAGCTAGCGGGGGGGCAAAAGAGACCCAGTACTTC

cdr3_length: 13
v_call: TRBV11-2
d_call: -
clone_size: -
j_call: TRBJ2-5
cdr3_aa: CASSLGWAETQYF
cdr3_nt: TGTGCCAGCAGTTTAGGGTGGGCGGAGACCCAGTACTTC